The clone carrying this T cell receptor (beta chain) was seen many times. The antigen remains unidentified. Researchers built TCR beta libraries using quantitative 5'-RACE with molecular barcodes. From the 5' RACE reads, TCRdb called clonotypes with MiXCR, one entry per CDR3 protein. This sample has around 140,000 distinct CDR3 sequences; approximately 10% occur once, and the top ten carry 3.5% to 5%. The data originate from a study of CD8 T cells in ankylosing spondylitis. Overall study results and limits: Within matched ankylosing spondylitis synovial fluid, disease-linked clones were reportedly significantly enriched.

Trimming shortened V by 6 bases and J by 1 base, and 9 bases separated the two germline ends. The CDR3 spans 13 residues. Germline values: CDR1 DFQATT, CDR2 SNEGSKA (reference sequence). The rearrangement links TRBV20-1 to TRBJ2-2; a possible D gene is TRBD2 (6 bases). The origin of this receptor is a female donor with ankylosing spondylitis or in good health (not recorded which). Material for sequencing was blood, either unsorted or a sorted T cell fraction (not recorded which). The CDR3 DNA reads as TGCAGTGCCGTGGAGGGGAACACCGGGGAGCTGTTTTTT. Translated, it gives CSAVEGNTGELFF.